The source of this TCR beta chain is a study of T cell repertoires in ileal Crohn's disease (dated by TCRdb to between 2018 and 2020). Notes on the research overall: At the time of surgery, around 35% of patients were active smokers, and the median duration of disease was approximately 8 years. Endoscopic postoperative recurrence was defined by a Rutgeerts score above i0. The TCR repertoire was analysed in about 60 patients with Crohn's disease drawn from a prospective multicentre cohort. Postoperative therapy was given to about half of the patients, with thiopurines administered to about a dozen patients and anti-TNF agents administered to under 20 patients. Running in parallel with the study was a multicentre cohort set up to find predictors of early endoscopic recurrence following ileocolonic resection. Every patient underwent surgery because of a complication, which was stricturing disease in approximately 61% of cases and penetrating disease in roughly 39%. The study sequenced roughly 170 mucosal samples from around 57 patients, taken at several locations on the surgical specimen and at postoperative endoscopy.

Adults with ileal or ileocolonic Crohn's disease for whom ileocolonic resection was indicated were considered eligible. Before DNA extraction, whole ileal mucosal biopsies were kept frozen at -80 degrees C. Genomic DNA was extracted from frozen whole biopsies using a TRizol-based method and was quantified with a NanoDrop 2000 spectrophotometer. Around 550 nanograms of biopsy DNA per sample were submitted for commercial TCRB immunosequencing. A two-step, amplification bias-controlled multiplex PCR was used by Adaptive Biotechnology to amplify CDR3 regions from genomic DNA. Primers for every V and J gene segment were used in the first PCR, and barcodes and Illumina adapters were added in the second PCR. An Illumina instrument was used to sequence the CDR3 libraries. The original methods were these. The analysis drew on both the pipelines supplied by the vendor and custom analysis of the raw data in R/Bioconductor running R version 3.3.0. Clonality, which ranges from 0 to 1, was calculated as the inverse of the normalised Shannon entropy across all productive clones. High-frequency clones were defined as the share of the repertoire taken up by the top 100 clones, keeping only clones that passed a 95% confidence test. Repertoire diversity was measured with the Simpson index, and overlap between samples was measured with the Morisita-Horn index. The immuneACCESS repertoire file appears here via TCRdb, limited to in-frame rearrangements. These files lack a portion of the clones; in checked studies, under half of the deficit traces to unresolved V genes, and the cause of the others is not known. V, J and clone size are taken as reported in that table, and D and trimming were inferred from the DNA itself. This sample lists roughly 31,000 clones; around 80% were detected once. Clones ranked in the top ten supply over 15% of the sample.

The investigation overall reported the following: Mucosal CD4 and CD8 T cells were sorted and sequenced only in a subgroup of patients, the size of which was not stated. Endoscopic recurrence was found to be associated with higher high-frequency clone percentages at surgery, and recurrence was observed in all patients with clonality above 26.8% (18/57). Compared with non-smokers, patients who were active smokers at surgery showed a significantly higher proportion of clonal expansions (about 25% vs 18%, p=0.02). Sorted CD8 T cells carried more high-frequency clones than CD4 T cells, suggesting mucosal expansions were mainly CD8.

V is pared back by 0 bases and J by 15 bases, with 20 bases lying between the germline termini. The germline V gene specifies MNHEY as CDR1 and SVGAGI as CDR2. The CDR3 spans 15 residues, from the cysteine through the phenylalanine. Only CDR3 DNA is held: 45 bases, read in frame from base 1. This clone was observed a single time. The specificity of this receptor is unknown. Base-call qualities are not available, and no considerably larger clone is one nucleotide away. Sequenced sample: ileal tissue. The receptor was derived from an adult with Crohn's disease. The chain links TRBV6-5 with TRBJ2-2, with a weak D call of TRBD1 (6 bases match). The CDR3 has the sequence CASSYSFGQPRTVFF. Here is the DNA: TGTGCCAGCAGTTACTCATTTGGACAGCCCAGAACGGTGTTTTTT.